This T cell receptor (beta chain) originates from a study of T cell repertoires in cytomegalovirus infection. About the study: CMV epitopes that were recently identified and HLA-C-restricted were used alongside well-studied HLA-B-restricted ones. Public TCR beta signatures were indicative of both CMV infection and a matching HLA type. Study-level findings and limits: Cumulative public TCR beta family frequency identified carriers of CMV plus the relevant HLA. What dominated the ex vivo response were HLA-C-restricted CMV-specific TCR beta clonotypes.

CDR3 size: 18 residues. Trimming cost V 2 bases and J 2 bases; bases outside gene matches: 12. From the reads, TCRdb called clonotypes with MiXCR, one entry per CDR3 protein. This table holds about 920,000 distinct CDR3 sequences, roughly 31% found once. There are many counts of this clonotype. Its antigen is as yet unknown. The chain joins TRBV12-3 or TRBV12-4 to TRBJ1-5; 7 bases agree with TRBD1. This TCR came from a human donor in good health (CMV status not recorded). Some clones in this sample may be carry-over from other donors' samples. This specimen consisted of cultured CD8+ T cells from PBMCs, obtained from culture after CMV antigen stimulation. The CDR3 here is CASSLSFGGQRGNQPQHF. The DNA for the CDR3 is TGTGCCAGCAGTTTATCCTTTGGGGGACAGAGGGGCAATCAGCCCCAGCATTTT.